Given below is one T cell receptor beta chain in context. Its matching antigen is unknown. CD45RO-negative cells were positively selected for CCR7, leaving out terminally differentiated effector memory CD45RA+ cells. Each donor was a Caucasian adult residing in Nashville, Tennessee. The record originates from a study of shared clonotypes between healthy human individuals. The table came from immunoSEQ multiplex PCR; TCRdb's copy has only in-frame clones and leaves some out. The table includes millions of clones, about 95% detected once. Study-level points and caveats: Rarefaction gave evidence that sorted-subset sequencing remained incomplete despite large depth. Clonotype sharing across donors was expected to vary with sequencing depth. Shared across a few donors were about 4.8% of the naive CD4 clonotypes.

This TCR was sampled from a man aged 18-30 years in good health. The sample was naive CD8+ T cells sorted from blood.

The CDR3 here is CASSLYWSSGNTIYF. The CDR3 DNA reads as TGTGCCAGCAGCCTTTATTGGAGCTCTGGAAACACCATATATTTT. The chain recombines TRBV6-5 with TRBJ1-3, with unresolved D. CDR3 length: 15 amino acids. Germline-derived CDR1 and CDR2 are MNHEY and SVGAGI. The ends were cut back, 6 bases at V and 0 bases at J, with 12 bases in the middle.